This T cell receptor (beta chain) was sequenced during a study of glioma-infiltrating T cells after dendritic cell vaccination. Study overall: Treatment, given 2003 to 2012, was autologous tumor lysate-pulsed dendritic cell vaccination.

Germline V lookup: CDR1 MNHNS, CDR2 SASEGT. The V gene end was trimmed by 6 bases and the J gene end by 6 bases; junction bases not matched to a gene: 11. CDR3 length: 15 residues. Time point defined: after dendritic cell vaccination, including at tumor progression/relapse. Fresh-frozen tumor tissue and more than two years of survival data were available for all. Amplification used 60 V beta primers and 13 J beta primers. The protocol was immunoSEQ multiplex PCR, while the TCRdb copy is restricted to in-frame clones and leaves out a portion. This sample has 80,000 to 95,000 clones, with about 85% found just once.

The material sequenced was blood, taken after dendritic cell vaccination. The receptor's source is a human donor with glioblastoma. The gene calls are TRBV6-1 and TRBJ1-5; 7 bases map to TRBD1. CDR3 amino acids: CASSSRQGGSQPQHF. DNA for the CDR3: TGTGCCAGCAGCTCCAGACAGGGTGGGAGTCAGCCCCAGCATTTT.